This TCR beta chain was captured by sequencing in a study of blood T cell repertoires in COVID-19. Trimming pared 7 bases from V and 7 bases from J, leaving 19 bases between. The germline V gene has CDR1 SQVTM and CDR2 ANQGSEA. The CDR3 length is 13 residues. The protocol was immunoSEQ multiplex PCR, while the TCRdb copy is restricted to in-frame clones and leaves out a portion. The sample includes about 300,000 clones, more than 70% seen only once; the top ten take roughly 6.7%. Material for sequencing was peripheral blood. This TCR was recovered from a man aged 18 to 29 who had recovered from COVID-19. The chain employs TRBV29-1 and TRBJ1-1; TRBD1 might be the D (6 bases). This CDR3 reads CSARGRGGGEAFF. DNA of the CDR3: TGCAGCGCTAGAGGACGGGGAGGGGGTGAAGCTTTCTTT.